This T cell receptor beta chain is from a study of blood T cells in healthy people across ages. This clonotype has a handful of counts. With V trimmed by 7 bases and J by 7 bases, 4 bases remained unmatched. The germline gives CDR1 DFQATT, CDR2 SNEGSKA (reference sequence). This CDR3 region has 13 residues. Primed by a sample-barcoded 5' primer and a J-beta primer mix, a second PCR proceeded for roughly 6 to 12 cycles. In TCRdb, the 5' RACE reads were re-called with MiXCR into one record per CDR3 protein. In the table there are approximately 2,000,000 distinct CDR3 sequences, about two fifths of which are singletons.

This clonotype originated in a human donor in good health. The material sequenced was blood. This chain joins TRBV20-1 and TRBJ2-1, with 13 bases fitting TRBD2. CDR3 nucleotides: TGCAGTGTACTACTAGCGGGGGGGAATGAGCAGTTCTTC. Its protein is CSVLLAGGNEQFF.